Presented here are 27 T cell receptor beta chains from one specimen sequenced in a study of T cell repertoires in cytomegalovirus infection. TCRdb analysed the reads with MiXCR anew, one entry per CDR3 protein. This table holds fewer than 1,000,000 distinct CDR3 sequences, around 31% found once. These TCRs are of unknown antigen specificity. Here the sequenced sample was cultured CD8+ T cells from PBMCs, taken from culture after CMV antigen stimulation. The receptors come from a human donor in good health (CMV status not recorded). Some clones in this sample may be carry-over from other donors' samples.

This clonotype was detected only a few times. The chain carries TRBV18 and TRBJ1-4; no definite D call. CDR3 length equals 14 residues. The V end lost 2 bases, the J end lost 8 bases, and 12 bases lay between the germline ends. The germline gives CDR1 KGHSH, CDR2 LQKENI. The CDR3 protein is CASSPWGDREKLFF. The CDR3 DNA reads TGTGCCAGCTCACCATGGGGAGATAGAGAAAAACTGTTTTTT.

This clonotype was picked up a small number of times. The chain links TRBV6-2 or TRBV6-3 to TRBJ2-5; D not resolved. V was pared by 0 bases and J by 0 bases, with 17 bases between. This CDR3 contains 18 residues. Germline CDR1 MNHEY, CDR2 SVGEGT. For the CDR3, the DNA is TGTGCCAGCAGTTACTCGATCTTGCAGGCCGCCTACCAAGAGACCCAGTACTTC. Residues: CASSYSILQAAYQETQYF.

This chain connects TRBV2 to TRBJ2-3; perhaps TRBD1 as D (6 bases). Trimming stripped 4 bases from V and 0 bases from J, with 17 bases between. The CDR3 is 17 amino acids. Germline V gives CDR1 SNHLY, CDR2 FYNNEI. The CDR3 sequence: CASSVPSDRSSTDTQYF. Here the CDR3 DNA reads TGTGCCAGCAGTGTCCCCTCCGACAGGTCTAGCACAGATACGCAGTATTTT.

This clonotype has just a few counts. The rearrangement links TRBV27 to TRBJ1-5, with D perhaps matching TRBD1 (6 bases). Germline lookup yields CDR1 MNHEY and CDR2 SMNVEV (reference sequence). The length of the CDR3 is 15 residues. V was trimmed by 3 bases and J by 2 bases, leaving 11 bases between them. DNA for the CDR3: TGTGCCAGCAGTTTGCAGGGGTTCGGCAATCAGCCCCAGCATTTT. Translated: CASSLQGFGNQPQHF.

This clonotype was counted ten times or more. The chain combines TRBV12-3 or TRBV12-4 with TRBJ2-2; 8 bases are shared with TRBD2. The CDR3 sequence is 18 residues long. The V gene end was trimmed by 6 bases and the J gene end by 5 bases; junction bases not matched to a gene: 17. As DNA, the CDR3 is TGTGCCAGCAGCCGCCCTCGGTCAGCGGGGGATTTTACCGGGGAGCTGTTTTTT. It codes for CASSRPRSAGDFTGELFF.

CDR3 region: CASSAGGKRDGYTF. CDR3 bases: TGTGCCAGCAGCGCGGGGGGTAAGCGGGATGGCTACACCTTC. V is TRBV9 and J is TRBJ1-2; a possible D gene is TRBD1 (5 bases). The CDR3 covers 14 residues. CDR1 and CDR2 from the germline V gene are SGDLS and YYNGEE. The V end lost 3 bases, the J end lost 6 bases, and 15 bases lay between the germline ends.

This clonotype has a handful of counts. J is TRBJ2-7 and V is TRBV27; weak D call: TRBD1 (7 bases). This CDR3 region has 16 residues. CDR1 is MNHEY and CDR2 is SMNVEV in the germline V gene (reference sequence). The V end lost 6 bases, the J end lost 2 bases, and 20 bases lay between the germline ends. The CDR3 sequence is CASRNYRGGGAYEQYF. The CDR3 DNA reads TGTGCCAGCAGGAACTACAGGGGCGGCGGGGCCTACGAGCAGTACTTC.

This clonotype has only a few counts. The CDR3 DNA follows: TGTGCCAGTATCCTAGGGCGGGGGGTATACAATGAGCAGTTCTTC. Translation gives CASILGRGVYNEQFF. The gene calls are TRBV19 and TRBJ2-1, with 8 bases identical to TRBD2. The J segment lost 4 bases and the V segment lost 7 bases, leaving 9 bases of the junction unmatched. This CDR3 is 15 amino acids long. Germline V CDR1 and CDR2: LNHDA, SQIVND (reference sequence).

This chain uses TRBV12-3 or TRBV12-4 with TRBJ1-1, with no clear D. CDR3 length: 15 amino acids. V was shortened by 3 bases and J by 0 bases, with 11 bases between the two germline ends. The CDR3 region has the DNA TGTGCCAGCAGTTTCCCGGACGGGTTGAACACTGAAGCTTTCTTT. It specifies CASSFPDGLNTEAFF.

J is TRBJ1-1 and V is TRBV5-1, with no clear D. Germline V gene lookup returns CDR1 SGHRS and CDR2 YFSETQ. V lost 5 bases and J lost 6, with 14 bases in between. This CDR3 comprises 13 residues. The CDR3 DNA is TGCGCCAGCAGGGCGGAGGGTTACCCTGAAGCTTTCTTT. Residues: CASRAEGYPEAFF. Full variable domain (remainder filled in from reference TRBV5-1 and TRBJ1-1): KAGVTQTPRYLIKTRGQQVTLSCSPISGHRSVSWYQQTPGQGLQFLFEYFSETQRNKGNFPGRFSGRQFSNSRSEMNVSTLELGDSALYLCASRAEGYPEAFFGQGTRLTVV.

This clonotype has a count of ten or more. The CDR3 DNA is TGTGCCAGCAGCCCGGGGGCTAGCGGGGGAAATGAGCAGTTCTTC. Translation gives CASSPGASGGNEQFF. The chain carries TRBV7-2 and TRBJ2-1, with 10 positions matching TRBD2. The CDR3 extends over 15 amino acids. J was trimmed by 7 bases and V by 5 bases; bases with no gene match: 8. Looked up from germline, CDR1 is SGHTA and CDR2 is FQGNSA. The full variable domain, in which reference TRBV7-2 and TRBJ2-1 provide the parts outside the CDR3, is GAGVSQSPSNKVTEKGKDVELRCDPISGHTALYWYRQSLGQGLEFLIYFQGNSAPDKSGLPSDRFSAERTGGSVSTLTIQRTQQEDSAVYLCASSPGASGGNEQFFGPGTRLTVL.

This clonotype was seen repeatedly, ten times or more. V usage is TRBV28 and J usage is TRBJ2-3, with D unclear. The CDR3 sequence is 14 residues long. The germline CDR1 and CDR2 sequences are MDHEN and SYDVKM. The V and J ends lost 2 bases and 5 bases respectively, with 11 bases between them. The DNA for the CDR3 is TGTGCCAGCAGTTTAGAGAGGCGTGGAGATACGCAGTATTTT. Its translation is CASSLERRGDTQYF.

J is TRBJ1-5 and V is TRBV29-1; the match to TRBD1 covers 10 bases. The CDR3 covers 14 residues. V lost 6 bases and J lost 2; bases outside the gene matches: 4. The V gene's germline CDR1 is SQVTM and CDR2 ANQGSEA. The CDR3 sequence: CSVGTGEGNQPQHF. In nucleotides, the CDR3 is TGCAGCGTGGGGACAGGGGAGGGCAATCAGCCCCAGCATTTT.

A few counts support this clonotype. The V and J genes are TRBV7-9 and TRBJ2-1, with D uncertain. The CDR3 loop spans 12 amino acids. Germline CDR1 and CDR2: SEHNR and FQNEAQ (reference sequence). V was pared by 2 bases and J by 10 bases, with 9 bases between. This CDR3 reads CASSLKRLEQFF. In DNA form, the CDR3 reads TGTGCCAGCAGCTTAAAGAGGTTGGAGCAGTTCTTC.

This clonotype was seen ten or more times. The gene calls are TRBV7-9 and TRBJ1-2; D is unclear. Trimming took 1 base from V and 7 from J, leaving 4 bases between them. The CDR3 has 11 amino acids. Germline loops: CDR1 SEHNR, CDR2 FQNEAQ (reference sequence). DNA for the CDR3: TGTGCCAGCAGCTTAGAGGGTGGCTACACCTTC. It specifies CASSLEGGYTF. The whole variable domain, remainder taken from reference TRBV7-9 and TRBJ1-2, is DTGVSQNPRHKITKRGQNVTFRCDPISEHNRLYWYRQTLGQGPEFLTYFQNEAQLEKSRLLSDRFSAERPKGSFSTLEIQRTEQGDSAMYLCASSLEGGYTFGSGTRLTVV.

V is TRBV6-5 and J is TRBJ2-7; 9 bases map to TRBD1. The CDR3 totals 15 residues. Germline CDR1 and CDR2: MNHEY and SVGAGI. Trimming at V came to 4 bases and at J to 5 bases, leaving 9 bases not matched to a gene. CDR3 sequence: CASSSYTGDRDEQYF. DNA for the CDR3: TGTGCCAGCAGTTCGTACACCGGGGACAGGGACGAGCAGTACTTC.

A few counts support this clonotype. The J gene is TRBJ2-7, the V gene TRBV3-1, with 7 bases fitting TRBD1. Germline V gene sequence: CDR1 LGHDT, CDR2 YNNKEL (reference sequence). J lost 5 bases, V lost 5 bases, and 6 bases had no gene match. CDR3 length equals 13 residues. As DNA, the CDR3 is TGTGCCAGCAGCGCCCTGACAGGGCACGAGCAGTACTTC. This gives the protein CASSALTGHEQYF.

V usage is TRBV20-1 and J usage is TRBJ2-2; tentative D call: TRBD1 (5 bases). The CDR3 runs to 14 residues. V was shortened by 6 bases and J by 5 bases, with 16 bases between the two germline ends. CDR1 is DFQATT, CDR2 SNEGSKA, per germline (reference sequence). CDR3 in DNA: TGCAGTGCCCGTATACGGCCAGGGACCGGGGAGCTGTTTTTT. Amino acids: CSARIRPGTGELFF.

This chain joins TRBV6-6 and TRBJ1-1, with a weak D call TRBD1 (5 bases). V was shortened by 0 bases and J by 9 bases, with 11 bases between the two germline ends. CDR1 and CDR2 from the germline V gene are MNHNY and SVGAGI (reference sequence). This CDR3 has 13 amino acids. CDR3 coding DNA: TGTGCCAGCAGTTACTCGATGCCAGGGCAAGCTTTCTTT. Translated, it gives CASSYSMPGQAFF.

The J gene is TRBJ2-5, the V gene TRBV7-6, with D perhaps matching TRBD2 (6 bases). V was cut by 1 base and J by 1 base, with 13 bases left in between. The CDR3 extends over 16 amino acids. Germline V gene data show CDR1 as SGHVS and CDR2 as FNYEAQ. CDR3 amino acids: CASSLGFAGFQETQYF. In nucleotides, the CDR3 is TGTGCCAGCAGCTTAGGTTTTGCGGGGTTCCAAGAGACCCAGTACTTC.

CDR3 in DNA: TGCAGTGCTAGCCTAGCGGGGGGCCACAATGAGCAGTTCTTC. Translation gives CSASLAGGHNEQFF. This chain joins TRBV20-1 and TRBJ2-1; 11 positions match TRBD2. Per the germline V gene, CDR1 is DFQATT and CDR2 is SNEGSKA (reference sequence). The J segment lost 5 bases and the V segment lost 3 bases, leaving 3 bases of the junction unmatched. This CDR3 has 14 amino acids.

This chain uses TRBV19 with TRBJ2-1; 11 bases fit TRBD2. Losses at the gene ends were 7 bases for V and 7 bases for J; bases not matched to a gene: 9. The germline gives CDR1 LNHDA, CDR2 SQIVND (reference sequence). CDR3 length equals 15 residues. The CDR3 coding sequence is TGTGCCAGTAAGGTCGCTAGCGGGGGGTCGAATGAGCAGTTCTTC. This sequence encodes CASKVASGGSNEQFF. Full variable domain (missing parts from reference TRBV19 and TRBJ2-1): DGGITQSPKYLFRKEGQNVTLSCEQNLNHDAMYWYRQDPGQGLRLIYYSQIVNDFQKGDIAEGYSVSREKKESFPLTVTSAQKNPTAFYLCASKVASGGSNEQFFGPGTRLTVL.

A note on this clonotype: One junction end does not reproduce the germline sequence, and a read error may be involved. The genes are TRBV9 and TRBJ1-5; D gene ambiguous. Germline loops: CDR1 SGDLS, CDR2 YYNGEE. This CDR3 has 13 residues. This chain's CDR3 is CTSSVGSNQPQHF. The DNA for the CDR3 is TGTACCAGCAGCGTAGGAAGCAATCAGCCCCAGCATTTT.

In nucleotides, the CDR3 is TGTGCCAGCAGCCCGGATTGGACAGCGGGGCGTCACGAGCAGTACGTC. This sequence encodes CASSPDWTAGRHEQYV. The chain uses TRBV3-1 and TRBJ2-7; tentatively, D is TRBD2 (7 bases). From germline, CDR1 is LGHDT and CDR2 YNNKEL (reference sequence). The CDR3 is made up of 16 amino acids. Trimming removed 4 bases from V and 5 bases from J, with 21 bases in between.

V gene TRBV27 combines with J gene TRBJ2-3, with D unresolved. CDR1 and CDR2 from the germline V gene are MNHEY and SMNVEV (reference sequence). V lost 3 bases, J lost 4 bases, and 8 bases lay in between. This CDR3 spans 13 amino acids. DNA for the CDR3: TGTGCCAGCAGTTTCTTCGGGTCAGATACGCAGTATTTT. This codes for CASSFFGSDTQYF.

The CDR3 here is CASSQDWAGGPTDTQYF. The CDR3 DNA follows: TGTGCCAGCAGCCAAGATTGGGCGGGGGGCCCCACAGATACGCAGTATTTT. The rearrangement joins TRBV4-2 to TRBJ2-3; the match to TRBD2 covers 8 bases. Trimming cost V 0 bases and J 2 bases; bases outside gene matches: 7. Germline V gives CDR1 LGHNA, CDR2 YNFKEQ. CDR3 length equals 17 residues.

This clonotype was seen only a few times. The chain recombines TRBV15 with TRBJ2-3, with a possible D match to TRBD1 (6 bases). This CDR3 region has 13 residues. V was cut by 3 bases and J by 7 bases, with 11 bases left in between. Germline V gene sequence: CDR1 LNHNV, CDR2 YYDKDF (reference sequence). CDR3 DNA: TGTGCCACCAGCAGGATCAGGGGACATACGCAGTATTTT. It is translated as CATSRIRGHTQYF.